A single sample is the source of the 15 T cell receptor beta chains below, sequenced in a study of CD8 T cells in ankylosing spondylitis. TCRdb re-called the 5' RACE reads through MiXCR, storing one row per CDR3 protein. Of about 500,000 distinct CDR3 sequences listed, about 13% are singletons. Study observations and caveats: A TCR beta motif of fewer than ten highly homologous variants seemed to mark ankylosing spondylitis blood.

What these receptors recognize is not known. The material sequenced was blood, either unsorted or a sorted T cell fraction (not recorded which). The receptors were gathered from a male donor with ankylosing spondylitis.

The CDR3 DNA follows: TGTGCCAGCAGTACATTAACAGGGTTTACCGGGGAGCTGTTTTTT. It specifies CASSTLTGFTGELFF. This chain uses TRBV7-2 with TRBJ2-2, with D possibly being TRBD1 (6 bases). The V and J ends lost 6 bases and 5 bases respectively, with 16 bases between them. This CDR3 contains 15 residues. CDR1 and CDR2 (germline): SGHTA, FQGNSA.

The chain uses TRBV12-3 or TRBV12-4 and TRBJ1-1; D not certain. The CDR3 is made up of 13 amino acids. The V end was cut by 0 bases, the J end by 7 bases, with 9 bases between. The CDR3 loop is CASSLALPGEAFF. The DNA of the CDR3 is TGTGCCAGCAGTTTAGCGTTGCCAGGTGAAGCTTTCTTT.

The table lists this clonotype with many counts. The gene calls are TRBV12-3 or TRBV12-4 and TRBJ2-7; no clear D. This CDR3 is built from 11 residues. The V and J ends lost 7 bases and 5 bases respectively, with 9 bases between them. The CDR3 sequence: CASKGFDEQYF. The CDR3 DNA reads TGTGCCAGCAAGGGATTCGACGAGCAGTACTTC.

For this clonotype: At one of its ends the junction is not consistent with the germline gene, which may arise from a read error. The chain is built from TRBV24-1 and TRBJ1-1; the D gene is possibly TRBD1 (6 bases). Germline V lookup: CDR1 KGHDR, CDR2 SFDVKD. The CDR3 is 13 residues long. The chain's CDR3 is CATSETGNTEAFF. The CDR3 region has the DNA TGTGCCACGAGTGAGACAGGAAACACTGAAGCTTTCTTT.

The CDR3 DNA reads as TGCAGTACCTCCCGGGGGGCCAAAAACATTCAGTACTTC. Protein: CSTSRGAKNIQYF. The J gene is TRBJ2-4, the V gene TRBV20-1, with D perhaps matching TRBD2 (6 bases). The CDR3 length is 13 residues. V was cut by 8 bases and J by 1 base, with 12 bases left in between. Germline assignment: CDR1 DFQATT and CDR2 SNEGSKA (reference sequence).

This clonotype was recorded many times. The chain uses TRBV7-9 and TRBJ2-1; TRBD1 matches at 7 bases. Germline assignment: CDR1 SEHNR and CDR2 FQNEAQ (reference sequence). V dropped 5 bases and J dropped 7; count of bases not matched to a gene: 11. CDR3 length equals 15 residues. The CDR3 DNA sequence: TGTGCCAGCAGCCTCCGGACAGGCGGAAAGAATGAGCAGTTCTTC. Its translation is CASSLRTGGKNEQFF. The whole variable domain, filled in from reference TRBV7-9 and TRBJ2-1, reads DTGVSQNPRHKITKRGQNVTFRCDPISEHNRLYWYRQTLGQGPEFLTYFQNEAQLEKSRLLSDRFSAERPKGSFSTLEIQRTEQGDSAMYLCASSLRTGGKNEQFFGPGTRLTVL.

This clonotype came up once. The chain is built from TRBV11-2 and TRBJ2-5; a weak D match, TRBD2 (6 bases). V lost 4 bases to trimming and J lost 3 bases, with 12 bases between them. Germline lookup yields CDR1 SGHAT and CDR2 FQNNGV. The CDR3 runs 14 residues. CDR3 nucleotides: TGTGCCAGCAGCTCCTATGGGGGGAAAGAGACCCAGTACTTC. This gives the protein CASSSYGGKETQYF.

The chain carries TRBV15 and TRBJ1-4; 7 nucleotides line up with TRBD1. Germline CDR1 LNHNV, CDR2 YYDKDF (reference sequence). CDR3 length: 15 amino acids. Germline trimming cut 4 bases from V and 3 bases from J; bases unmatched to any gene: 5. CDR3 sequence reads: CATSIDRESNEKLFF. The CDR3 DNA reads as TGTGCCACCAGCATAGACAGGGAATCTAATGAAAAACTGTTTTTT.

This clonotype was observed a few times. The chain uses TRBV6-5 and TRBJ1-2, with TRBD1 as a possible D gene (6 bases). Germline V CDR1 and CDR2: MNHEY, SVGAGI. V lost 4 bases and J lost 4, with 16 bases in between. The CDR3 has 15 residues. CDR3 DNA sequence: TGTGCCAGCAGTTTCGGGGGGGGGCTCTCCTATGGCTACACCTTC. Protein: CASSFGGGLSYGYTF.

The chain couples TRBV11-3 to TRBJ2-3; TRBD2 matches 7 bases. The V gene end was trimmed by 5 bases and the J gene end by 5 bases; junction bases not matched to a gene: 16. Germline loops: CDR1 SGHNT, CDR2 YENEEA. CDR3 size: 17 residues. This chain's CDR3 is CASSLPFSAGEGDTQYF. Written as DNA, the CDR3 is TGTGCCAGCAGCCTCCCATTCTCTGCGGGAGAGGGAGATACGCAGTATTTT. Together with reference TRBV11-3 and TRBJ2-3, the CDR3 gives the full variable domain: EAGVVQSPRYKIIEKKQPVAFWCNPISGHNTLYWYLQNLGQGPELLIRYENEEAVDDSQLPKDRFSAERLKGVDSTLKIQPAELGDSAVYLCASSLPFSAGEGDTQYFGPGTRLTVL.

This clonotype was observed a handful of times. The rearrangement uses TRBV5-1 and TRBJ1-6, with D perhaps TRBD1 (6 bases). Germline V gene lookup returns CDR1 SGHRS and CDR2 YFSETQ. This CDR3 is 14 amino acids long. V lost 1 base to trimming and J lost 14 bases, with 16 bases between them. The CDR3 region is CASSLTGPVNALHF. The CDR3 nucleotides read TGCGCCAGCAGCTTGACAGGGCCGGTGAATGCCCTCCACTTT.

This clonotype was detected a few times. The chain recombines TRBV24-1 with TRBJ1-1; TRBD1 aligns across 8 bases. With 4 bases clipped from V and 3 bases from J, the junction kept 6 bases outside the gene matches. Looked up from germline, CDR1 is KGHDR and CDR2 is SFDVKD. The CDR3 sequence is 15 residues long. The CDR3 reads CATSDHGTGDTEAFF. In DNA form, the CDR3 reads TGTGCCACCAGTGACCATGGGACAGGAGACACTGAAGCTTTCTTT.

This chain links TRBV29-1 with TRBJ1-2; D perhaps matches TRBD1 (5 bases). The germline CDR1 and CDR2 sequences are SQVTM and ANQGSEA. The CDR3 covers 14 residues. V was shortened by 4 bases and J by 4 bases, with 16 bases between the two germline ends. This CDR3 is CSVGGRGGLYGYTF. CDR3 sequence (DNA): TGCAGCGTTGGGGGGAGAGGAGGACTCTATGGCTACACCTTC.

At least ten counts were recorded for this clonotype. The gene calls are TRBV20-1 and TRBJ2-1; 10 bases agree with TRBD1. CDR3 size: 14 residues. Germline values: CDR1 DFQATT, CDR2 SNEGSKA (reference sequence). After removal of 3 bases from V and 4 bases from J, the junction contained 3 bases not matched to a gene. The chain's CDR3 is CSASRDRGYNEQFF. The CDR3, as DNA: TGCAGTGCTAGCCGGGACAGGGGTTACAATGAGCAGTTCTTC.

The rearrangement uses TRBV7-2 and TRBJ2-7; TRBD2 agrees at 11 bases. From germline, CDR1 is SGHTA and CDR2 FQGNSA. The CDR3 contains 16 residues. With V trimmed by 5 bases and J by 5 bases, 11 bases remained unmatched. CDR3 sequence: CASSLDLAGGLNEQYV. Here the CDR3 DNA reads TGTGCCAGCAGCCTCGATCTAGCGGGAGGTCTAAACGAGCAGTACGTC.